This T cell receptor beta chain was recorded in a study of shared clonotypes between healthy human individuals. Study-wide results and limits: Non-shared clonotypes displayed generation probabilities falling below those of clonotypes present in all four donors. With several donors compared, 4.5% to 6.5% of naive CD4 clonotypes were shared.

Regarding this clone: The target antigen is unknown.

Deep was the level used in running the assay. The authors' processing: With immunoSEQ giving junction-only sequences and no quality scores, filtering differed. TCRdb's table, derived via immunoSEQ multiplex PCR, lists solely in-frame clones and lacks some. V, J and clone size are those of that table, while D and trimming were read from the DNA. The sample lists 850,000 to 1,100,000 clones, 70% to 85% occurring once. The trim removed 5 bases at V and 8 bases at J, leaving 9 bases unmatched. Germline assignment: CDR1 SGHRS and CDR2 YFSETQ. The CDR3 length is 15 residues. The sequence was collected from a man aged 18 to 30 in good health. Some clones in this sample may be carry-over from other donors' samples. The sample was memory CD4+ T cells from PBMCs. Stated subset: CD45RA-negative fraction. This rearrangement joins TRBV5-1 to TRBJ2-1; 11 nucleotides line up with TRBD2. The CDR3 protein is CASSIAGGPWDEQFF. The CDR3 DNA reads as TGCGCCAGCAGTATAGCGGGAGGGCCCTGGGATGAGCAGTTCTTC.